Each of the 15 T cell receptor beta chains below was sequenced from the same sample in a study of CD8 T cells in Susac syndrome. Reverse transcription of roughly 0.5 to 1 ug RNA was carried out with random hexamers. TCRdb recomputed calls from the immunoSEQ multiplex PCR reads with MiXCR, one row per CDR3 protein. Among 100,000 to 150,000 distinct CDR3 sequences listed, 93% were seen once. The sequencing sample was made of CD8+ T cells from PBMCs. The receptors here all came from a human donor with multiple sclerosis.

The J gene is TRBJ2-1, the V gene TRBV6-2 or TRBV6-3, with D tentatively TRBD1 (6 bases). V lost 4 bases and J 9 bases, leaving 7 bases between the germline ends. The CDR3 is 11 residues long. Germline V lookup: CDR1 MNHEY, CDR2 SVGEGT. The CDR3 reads CASSSGAEQFF. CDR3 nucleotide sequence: TGTGCCAGCAGTTCAGGGGCTGAGCAGTTCTTC.

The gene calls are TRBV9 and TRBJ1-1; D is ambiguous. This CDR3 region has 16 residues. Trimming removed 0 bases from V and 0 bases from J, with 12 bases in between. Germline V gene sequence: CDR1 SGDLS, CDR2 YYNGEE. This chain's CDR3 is CASSVDGATMNTEAFF. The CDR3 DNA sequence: TGTGCCAGCAGCGTAGACGGCGCCACCATGAACACTGAAGCTTTCTTT.

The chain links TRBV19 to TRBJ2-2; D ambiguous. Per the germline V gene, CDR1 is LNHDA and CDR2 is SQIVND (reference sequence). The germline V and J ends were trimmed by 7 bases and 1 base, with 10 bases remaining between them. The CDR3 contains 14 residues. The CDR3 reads CASTEAENTGELFF. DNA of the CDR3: TGTGCCAGTACAGAGGCAGAGAACACCGGGGAGCTGTTTTTT. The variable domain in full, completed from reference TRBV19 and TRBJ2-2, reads DGGITQSPKYLFRKEGQNVTLSCEQNLNHDAMYWYRQDPGQGLRLIYYSQIVNDFQKGDIAEGYSVSREKKESFPLTVTSAQKNPTAFYLCASTEAENTGELFFGEGSRLTVL.

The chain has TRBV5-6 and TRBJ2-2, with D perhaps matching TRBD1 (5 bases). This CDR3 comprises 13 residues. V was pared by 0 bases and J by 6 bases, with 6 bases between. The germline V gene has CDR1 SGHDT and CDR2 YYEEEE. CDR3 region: CASSLEGAGELFF. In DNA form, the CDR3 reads TGTGCCAGCAGCTTGGAAGGGGCCGGGGAGCTGTTTTTT. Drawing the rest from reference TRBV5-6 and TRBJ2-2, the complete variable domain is DAGVTQSPTHLIKTRGQQVTLRCSPKSGHDTVSWYQQALGQGPQFIFQYYEEEERQRGNFPDRFSGHQFPNYSSELNVNALLLGDSALYLCASSLEGAGELFFGEGSRLTVL.

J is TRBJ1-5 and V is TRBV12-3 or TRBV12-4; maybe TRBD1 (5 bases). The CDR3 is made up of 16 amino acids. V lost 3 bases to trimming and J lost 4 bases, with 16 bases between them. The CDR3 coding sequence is TGTGCCAGCAGTTTGGGCCTGAGGGGCTTTAATCAGCCCCAGCATTTT. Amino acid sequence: CASSLGLRGFNQPQHF.

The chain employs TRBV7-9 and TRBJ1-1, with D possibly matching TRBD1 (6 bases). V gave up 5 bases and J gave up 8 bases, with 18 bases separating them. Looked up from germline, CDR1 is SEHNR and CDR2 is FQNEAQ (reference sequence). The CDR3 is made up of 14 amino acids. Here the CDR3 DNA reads TGTGCCAGCAGCCCGGTCCTAGGACAGTTAGAAGCTTTCTTT. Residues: CASSPVLGQLEAFF.

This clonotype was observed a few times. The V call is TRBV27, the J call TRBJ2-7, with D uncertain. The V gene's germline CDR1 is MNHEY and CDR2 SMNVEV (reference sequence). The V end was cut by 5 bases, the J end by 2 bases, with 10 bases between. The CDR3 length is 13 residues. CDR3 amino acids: CASSPGRTYEQYV. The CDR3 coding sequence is TGTGCCAGCAGTCCCGGCAGAACCTACGAGCAGTACGTC.

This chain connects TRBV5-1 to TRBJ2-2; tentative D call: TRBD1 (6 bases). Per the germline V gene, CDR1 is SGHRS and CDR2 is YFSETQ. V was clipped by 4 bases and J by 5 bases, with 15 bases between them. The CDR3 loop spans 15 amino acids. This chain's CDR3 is CASSTDRSSTGELFF. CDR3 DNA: TGCGCCAGCAGCACCGACAGGAGTTCGACCGGGGAGCTGTTTTTT. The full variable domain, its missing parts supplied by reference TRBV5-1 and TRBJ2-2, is KAGVTQTPRYLIKTRGQQVTLSCSPISGHRSVSWYQQTPGQGLQFLFEYFSETQRNKGNFPGRFSGRQFSNSRSEMNVSTLELGDSALYLCASSTDRSSTGELFFGEGSRLTVL.

The CDR3 here is CASSSGDRGSYNSPLHF. In nucleotides, the CDR3 is TGTGCCAGCAGCTCCGGGGACAGGGGGTCTTATAATTCACCCCTCCACTTT. The chain uses TRBV7-2 and TRBJ1-6; 11 nucleotides agree with TRBD1. The CDR3 has 17 residues. The trim removed 4 bases at V and 4 bases at J, leaving 6 bases unmatched. Germline CDR1 is SGHTA and CDR2 is FQGNSA.

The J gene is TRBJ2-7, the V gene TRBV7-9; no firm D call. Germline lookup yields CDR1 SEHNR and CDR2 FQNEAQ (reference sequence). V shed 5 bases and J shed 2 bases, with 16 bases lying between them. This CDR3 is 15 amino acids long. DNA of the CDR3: TGTGCCAGCAGCCCTCCCGGAACGGTCACCTACGAGCAGTACTTC. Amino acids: CASSPPGTVTYEQYF.

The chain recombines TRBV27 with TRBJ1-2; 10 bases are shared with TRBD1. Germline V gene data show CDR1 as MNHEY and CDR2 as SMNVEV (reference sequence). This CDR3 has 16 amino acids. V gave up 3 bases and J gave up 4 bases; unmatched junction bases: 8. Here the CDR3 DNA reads TGTGCCAGCAGTTTTTTGGGACAGGGGAATCGCTATGGCTACACCTTC. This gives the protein CASSFLGQGNRYGYTF.

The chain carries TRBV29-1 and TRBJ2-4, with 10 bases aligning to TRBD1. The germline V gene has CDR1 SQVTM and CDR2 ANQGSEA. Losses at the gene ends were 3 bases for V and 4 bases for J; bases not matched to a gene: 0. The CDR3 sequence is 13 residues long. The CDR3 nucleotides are TGCAGCGTTGAGGGACAGGGGAAAAACATTCAGTACTTC. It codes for CSVEGQGKNIQYF.

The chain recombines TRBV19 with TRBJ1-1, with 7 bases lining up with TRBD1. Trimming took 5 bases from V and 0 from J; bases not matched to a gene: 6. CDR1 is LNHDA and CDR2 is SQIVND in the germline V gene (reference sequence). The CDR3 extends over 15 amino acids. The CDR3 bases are TGTGCCAGTAGTGACAGGGTATCCGTGAACACTGAAGCTTTCTTT. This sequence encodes CASSDRVSVNTEAFF.

The CDR3 nucleotides read TGTGCCAGCAGCCAAGATTATGACTTGGTCTACACTGAAGCTTTCTTT. This encodes CASSQDYDLVYTEAFF. The V gene is TRBV3-1, the J gene TRBJ1-1; D gene uncertain. The germline V and J ends were trimmed by 0 bases and 3 bases, with 14 bases remaining between them. Germline assignment: CDR1 LGHDT and CDR2 YNNKEL (reference sequence). The length of the CDR3 is 16 residues.

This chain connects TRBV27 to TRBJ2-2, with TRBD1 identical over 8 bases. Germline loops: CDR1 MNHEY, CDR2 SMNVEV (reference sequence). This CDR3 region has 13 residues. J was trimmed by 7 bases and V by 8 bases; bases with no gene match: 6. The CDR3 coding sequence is TGTGCCAGCGGGCTCGGACAGGGCGGGGAGCTGTTTTTT. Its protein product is CASGLGQGGELFF.